What follows are 15 T cell receptor beta chains derived from one specimen sequenced in a study of blood T cell repertoires in COVID-19. The method was immunoSEQ multiplex PCR; TCRdb's version includes in-frame clones alone and lacks a portion of them. The table records 85,000 to 120,000 clones, around 90% of them present only once. The sample taken for sequencing was peripheral blood. The receptor set was obtained from a woman aged 45 to 65 with COVID-19, enrolled during active disease.

The chain uses TRBV13 and TRBJ1-4; no firm D call. Germline-derived CDR1 and CDR2 are PRHDT and FYEKMQ (reference sequence). The CDR3 is 15 residues long. Trimming pared 2 bases from V and 5 bases from J, leaving 12 bases between. CDR3 DNA: TGTGCCAGCAGCTTAATTCGGTCGGGGAATGAAAAACTGTTTTTT. This gives the protein CASSLIRSGNEKLFF. The full variable domain, completed using reference TRBV13 and TRBJ1-4, is AAGVIQSPRHLIKEKRETATLKCYPIPRHDTVYWYQQGPGQDPQFLISFYEKMQSDKGSIPDRFSAQQFSDYHSELNMSSLELGDSALYFCASSLIRSGNEKLFFGSGTQLSVL.

The chain is built from TRBV28 and TRBJ2-1, with 9 bases identical to TRBD2. CDR1 MDHEN and CDR2 SYDVKM come from the germline V gene. V shed 6 bases and J 5 bases; nucleotides not matched to a gene: 11. This CDR3 contains 16 residues. CDR3 sequence (DNA): TGTGCCAGCAGCACCATTAGCGGGGGAAACCACAATGAGCAGTTCTTC. It specifies CASSTISGGNHNEQFF.

The chain couples TRBV4-1 to TRBJ2-3; 9 positions agree with TRBD1. This CDR3 contains 15 residues. V shed 5 bases, J shed 1 base, and the junction held 4 bases outside the gene matches. Germline V gene lookup returns CDR1 MGHRA and CDR2 YSYEKL. CDR3 coding DNA: TGCGCCAGCAGCAAACAGGGGGCCCGCACAGATACGCAGTATTTT. It is translated as CASSKQGARTDTQYF.

The V call is TRBV7-6, the J call TRBJ2-7; TRBD2 might be the D (6 bases). The V end was cut by 1 base, the J end by 6 bases, with 13 bases between. The CDR3 runs to 14 residues. Germline V lookup: CDR1 SGHVS, CDR2 FNYEAQ. Here the CDR3 reads CASSLGQGGAEQYF. The DNA for the CDR3 is TGTGCCAGCAGCTTAGGTCAGGGAGGCGCCGAGCAGTACTTC.

The chain is built from TRBV3-1 (or the pseudogene TRBV3-2) and TRBJ2-3; weak D call: TRBD2 (6 bases). Germline CDR1 reads LGHDT; CDR2 reads YNNKEL (reference sequence). The V end lost 3 bases, the J end lost 0 bases, and 10 bases lay between the germline ends. The CDR3 runs to 15 residues. The DNA of the CDR3 is TGTGCCAGCAGCCAGGCGGGACTCAGCACAGATACGCAGTATTTT. Its translation: CASSQAGLSTDTQYF.

V and J are TRBV30 and TRBJ1-2; a weak D match, TRBD1 (6 bases). Germline V gene data show CDR1 as GTSNPN and CDR2 as SVGIG (reference sequence). With 0 bases removed from V and 6 bases from J, the gap between germline ends came to 11 bases. The CDR3 length is 13 residues. The CDR3 DNA reads as TGTGCCTGGAGTGTAAGACAGGCCCATGGCTACACCTTC. This translates into CAWSVRQAHGYTF.

The chain uses TRBV11-2 and TRBJ2-7; weak D call: TRBD2 (5 bases). The V and J ends lost 5 bases and 5 bases respectively, with 13 bases between them. Germline assignment: CDR1 SGHAT and CDR2 FQNNGV. CDR3 length equals 13 residues. Here the CDR3 reads CASSPPSGDEQYF. The CDR3 nucleotides read TGTGCCAGCAGCCCGCCGTCCGGGGACGAGCAGTACTTC.

This chain links TRBV2 with TRBJ1-4; maybe TRBD1 (5 bases). This CDR3 contains 15 residues. V was clipped by 0 bases and J by 3 bases, with 8 bases between them. The germline V gene encodes CDR1 SNHLY and CDR2 FYNNEI. The CDR3, as DNA: TGTGCCAGCAGTGAAGCCCCGACAGCTAATGAAAAACTGTTTTTT. As protein: CASSEAPTANEKLFF.

The chain links TRBV18 to TRBJ1-6; perhaps TRBD1 as D (6 bases). V was cut by 1 base and J by 8 bases, with 15 bases left in between. CDR1 and CDR2 from the germline V gene are KGHSH and LQKENI. The CDR3 is made up of 16 amino acids. The CDR3 reads CASSPLQQGWDSPLHF. The CDR3 DNA reads TGTGCCAGCTCACCACTGCAGCAGGGGTGGGATTCACCCCTCCACTTT.

The chain joins TRBV5-1 to TRBJ1-4; D is undetermined. The germline gives CDR1 SGHRS, CDR2 YFSETQ. V lost 0 bases to trimming and J lost 3 bases, with 6 bases between them. This CDR3 has 14 amino acids. The chain's CDR3 is CASSLGRSNEKLFF. The CDR3 DNA reads as TGCGCCAGCAGCTTGGGGAGGTCTAATGAAAAACTGTTTTTT. The full variable domain, with the rest looked up from reference TRBV5-1 and TRBJ1-4, is KAGVTQTPRYLIKTRGQQVTLSCSPISGHRSVSWYQQTPGQGLQFLFEYFSETQRNKGNFPGRFSGRQFSNSRSEMNVSTLELGDSALYLCASSLGRSNEKLFFGSGTQLSVL.

The chain combines TRBV9 with TRBJ2-1; D remains ambiguous. The germline V gene encodes CDR1 SGDLS and CDR2 YYNGEE. V gave up 4 bases and J gave up 6 bases, with 17 bases separating them. The length of the CDR3 is 15 residues. CDR3 nucleotide sequence: TGTGCCAGCAGCTCCGTCGCTATAGTTGGCAATGAGCAGTTCTTC. Amino acid sequence: CASSSVAIVGNEQFF.

The rearrangement links TRBV28 to TRBJ2-7; D may be TRBD2 (5 bases). The germline gives CDR1 MDHEN, CDR2 SYDVKM. Deletions cut 7 bases from V and 3 bases from J, with 13 bases between. The CDR3 has 13 amino acids. The chain's CDR3 is CASNTPDYYEQYF. The CDR3 DNA is TGTGCCAGCAACACGCCAGACTACTACGAGCAGTACTTC.

The gene calls are TRBV28 and TRBJ2-5, with a weak D call TRBD2 (7 bases). Germline V CDR1 and CDR2: MDHEN, SYDVKM. Trimming removed 3 bases at V and 1 base at J, with 12 bases between. This CDR3 comprises 15 residues. CDR3 DNA: TGTGCCAGCAGTTTGGGGGGGGCCATCCAAGAGACCCAGTACTTC. Translating it yields CASSLGGAIQETQYF.

This clone was seen a single time. In nucleotides, the CDR3 is TGTGCCAGCAGCGTAGGGATGTCGGACAGGGGGCTATCCTACGAGCAGTACTTC. This translates into CASSVGMSDRGLSYEQYF. J is TRBJ2-7 and V is TRBV9, with 11 bases aligning to TRBD1. Per the germline V gene, CDR1 is SGDLS and CDR2 is YYNGEE. Trimming cost V 0 bases and J 1 base; bases outside gene matches: 9. The CDR3 has 18 amino acids.

This clone was detected only a few times. The V call is TRBV21-1, the J call TRBJ2-1; the table assigns TRBD1, which was not confirmed against the DNA. TRBV21-1 is a pseudogene segment. The CDR3 totals 17 residues. DNA of the CDR3: TGTGCCAGCAGCAAAGTTAACAGGGAACCTTCCTACAATGAGCAGTTCTTC. It codes for CASSKVNREPSYNEQFF.